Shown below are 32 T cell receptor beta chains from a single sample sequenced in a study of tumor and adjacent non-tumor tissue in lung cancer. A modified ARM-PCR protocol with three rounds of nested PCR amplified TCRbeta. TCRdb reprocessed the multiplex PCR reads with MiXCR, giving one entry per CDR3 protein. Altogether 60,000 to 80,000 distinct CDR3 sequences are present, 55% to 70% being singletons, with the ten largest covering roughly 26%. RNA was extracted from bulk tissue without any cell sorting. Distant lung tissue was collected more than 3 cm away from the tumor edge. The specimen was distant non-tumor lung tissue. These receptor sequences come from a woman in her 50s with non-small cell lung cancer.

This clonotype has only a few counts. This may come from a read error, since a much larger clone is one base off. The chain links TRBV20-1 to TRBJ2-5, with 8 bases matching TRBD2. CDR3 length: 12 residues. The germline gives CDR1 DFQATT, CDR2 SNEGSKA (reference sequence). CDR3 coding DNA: TGCAGCCAAGCGGGAGATCAAGAGATCCAGTACTTC. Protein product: CSQAGDQEIQYF.

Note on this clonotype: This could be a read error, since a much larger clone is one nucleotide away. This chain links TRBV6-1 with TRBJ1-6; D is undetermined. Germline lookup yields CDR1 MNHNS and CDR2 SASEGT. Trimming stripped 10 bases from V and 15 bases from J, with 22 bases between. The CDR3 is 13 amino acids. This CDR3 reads CANSLPSRVFLHF. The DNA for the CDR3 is TGTGCCAACTCGCTCCCTAGTCGGGTTTTCCTCCACTTT.

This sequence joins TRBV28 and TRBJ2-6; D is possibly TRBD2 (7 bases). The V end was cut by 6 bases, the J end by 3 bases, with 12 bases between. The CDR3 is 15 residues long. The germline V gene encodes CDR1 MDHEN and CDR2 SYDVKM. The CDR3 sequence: CASSAGEGGANVLTF. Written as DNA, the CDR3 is TGTGCCAGCAGCGCAGGGGAGGGTGGGGCCAACGTCCTGACTTTC. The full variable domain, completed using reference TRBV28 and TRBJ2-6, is DVKVTQSSRYLVKRTGEKVFLECVQDMDHENMFWYRQDPGLGLRLIYFSYDVKMKEKGDIPEGYSVSREKKERFSLILESASTNQTSMYLCASSAGEGGANVLTFGAGSRLTVL.

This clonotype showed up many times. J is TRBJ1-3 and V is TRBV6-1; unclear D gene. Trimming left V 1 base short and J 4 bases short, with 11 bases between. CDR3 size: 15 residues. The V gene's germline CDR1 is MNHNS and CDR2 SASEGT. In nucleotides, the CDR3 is TGTGCCAGCAGTGAAGGAATACAGCCCGGAAACACCATATATTTT. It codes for CASSEGIQPGNTIYF.

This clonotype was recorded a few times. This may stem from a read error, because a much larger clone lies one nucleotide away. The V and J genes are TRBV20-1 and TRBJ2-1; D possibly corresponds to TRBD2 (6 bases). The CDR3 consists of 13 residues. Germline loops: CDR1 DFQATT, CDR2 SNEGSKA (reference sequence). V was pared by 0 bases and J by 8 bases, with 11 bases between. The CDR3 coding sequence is TGCAGTGCTAGAGACGGGAGATGGGATGAGCAGTTCTTC. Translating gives CSARDGRWDEQFF.

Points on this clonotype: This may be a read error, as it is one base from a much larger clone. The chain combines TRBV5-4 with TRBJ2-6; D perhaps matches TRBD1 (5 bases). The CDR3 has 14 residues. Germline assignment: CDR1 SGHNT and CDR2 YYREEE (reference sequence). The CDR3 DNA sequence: TGTGCCAGCAGCTTGGAGTCTGGGGCCAACATCCTGACTTTC. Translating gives CASSLESGANILTF. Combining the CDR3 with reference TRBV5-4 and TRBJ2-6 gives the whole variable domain ETGVTQSPTHLIKTRGQQVTLRCSSQSGHNTVSWYQQALGQGPQFIFQYYREEENGRGNFPPRFSGLQFPNYSSELNVNALELDDSALYLCASSLESGANILTFGAGSRLTVL.

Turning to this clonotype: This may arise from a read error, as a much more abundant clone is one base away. CDR3 bases: TGTGCCTGCAGCGCTAGGGACGGTGGGGCCAACGTCCTGACTTTC. It specifies CACSARDGGANVLTF. The genes are TRBV28 and TRBJ2-6; TRBD1 or TRBD2 may be the D gene (5 bases each). The germline CDR1 and CDR2 sequences are MDHEN and SYDVKM. The length of the CDR3 is 15 residues. The full variable domain, with the rest looked up from reference TRBV28 and TRBJ2-6, is DVKVTQSSRYLVKRTGEKVFLECVQDMDHENMFWYRQDPGLGLRLIYFSYDVKMKEKGDIPEGYSVSREKKERFSLILESASTNQTSMYLCACSARDGGANVLTFGAGSRLTVL.

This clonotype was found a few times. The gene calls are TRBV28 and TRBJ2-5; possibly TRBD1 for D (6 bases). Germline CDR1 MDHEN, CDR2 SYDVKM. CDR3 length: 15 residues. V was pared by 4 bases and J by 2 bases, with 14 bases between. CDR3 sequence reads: CASSSTWDTQETQYF. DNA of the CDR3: TGTGCCAGCAGTTCCACGTGGGACACTCAAGAGACCCAGTACTTC.

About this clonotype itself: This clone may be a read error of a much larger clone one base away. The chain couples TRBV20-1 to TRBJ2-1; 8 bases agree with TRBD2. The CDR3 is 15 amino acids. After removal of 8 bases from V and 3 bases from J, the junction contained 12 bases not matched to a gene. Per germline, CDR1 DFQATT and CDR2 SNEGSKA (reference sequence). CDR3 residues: CSRGNRLANYNEQFF. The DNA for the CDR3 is TGCAGTAGAGGAAATCGACTAGCGAACTACAATGAGCAGTTCTTC.

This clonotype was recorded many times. In nucleotides, the CDR3 is TGCAGTGCTAGACGAAACGGGGGGGCAACTAATGAAAAACTGTTTTTT. It encodes CSARRNGGATNEKLFF. The chain joins TRBV20-1 to TRBJ1-4; D perhaps matches TRBD1 (5 bases). The CDR3 is 16 residues long. Germline-derived CDR1 and CDR2 are DFQATT and SNEGSKA (reference sequence). V was clipped by 2 bases and J by 0 bases, with 13 bases between them.

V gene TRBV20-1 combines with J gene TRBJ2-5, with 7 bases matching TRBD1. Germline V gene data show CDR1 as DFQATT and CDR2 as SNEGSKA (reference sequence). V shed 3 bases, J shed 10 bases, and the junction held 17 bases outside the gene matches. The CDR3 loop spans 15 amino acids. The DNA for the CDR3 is TGCAGTGCTAGGGCAACAGGGGATTCTAAAGTGAACCAGTACTTC. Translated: CSARATGDSKVNQYF.

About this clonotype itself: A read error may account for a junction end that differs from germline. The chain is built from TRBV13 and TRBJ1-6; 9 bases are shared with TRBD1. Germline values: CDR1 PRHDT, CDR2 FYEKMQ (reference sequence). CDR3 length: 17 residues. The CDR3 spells CASNQKGTGSYNSPLLF. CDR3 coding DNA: TGTGCCAGCAACCAAAAGGGGACAGGGTCCTATAATTCACCCCTCCTCTTT.

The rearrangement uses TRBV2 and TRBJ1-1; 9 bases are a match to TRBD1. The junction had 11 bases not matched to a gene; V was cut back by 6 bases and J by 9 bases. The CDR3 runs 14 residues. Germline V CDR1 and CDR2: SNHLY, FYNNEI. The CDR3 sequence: CASSDGQGRQKAFF. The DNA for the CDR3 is TGTGCCAGCAGCGATGGACAGGGGCGCCAAAAAGCTTTCTTT. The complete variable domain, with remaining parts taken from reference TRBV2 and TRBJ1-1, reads EPEVTQTPSHQVTQMGQEVILRCVPISNHLYFYWYRQILGQKVEFLVSFYNNEISEKSEIFDDQFSVERPDGSNFTLKIRSTKLEDSAMYFCASSDGQGRQKAFFGQGTRLTVV.

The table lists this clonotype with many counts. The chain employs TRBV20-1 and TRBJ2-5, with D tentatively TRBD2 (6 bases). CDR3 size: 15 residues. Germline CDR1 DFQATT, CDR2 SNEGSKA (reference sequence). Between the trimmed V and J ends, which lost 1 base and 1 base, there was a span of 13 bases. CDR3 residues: CSARVWPGVQETQYF. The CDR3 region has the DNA TGCAGTGCTAGAGTCTGGCCGGGAGTCCAAGAGACCCAGTACTTC.

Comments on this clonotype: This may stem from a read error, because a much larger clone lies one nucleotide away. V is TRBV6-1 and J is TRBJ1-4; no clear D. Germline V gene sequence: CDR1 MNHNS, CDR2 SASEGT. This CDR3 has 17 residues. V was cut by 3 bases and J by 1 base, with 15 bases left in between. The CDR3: CASSETVDTVTNEKLFF. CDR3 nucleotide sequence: TGTGCCAGCAGTGAGACCGTAGATACTGTAACTAATGAAAAACTGTTTTTT.

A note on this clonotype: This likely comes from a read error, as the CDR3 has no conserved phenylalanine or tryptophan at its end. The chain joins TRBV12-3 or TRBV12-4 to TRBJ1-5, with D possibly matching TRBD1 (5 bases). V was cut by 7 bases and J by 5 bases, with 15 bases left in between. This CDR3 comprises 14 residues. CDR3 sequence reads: CASNDTGGYQPQHY. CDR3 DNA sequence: TGTGCCAGCAATGACACAGGTGGTTATCAGCCCCAGCATTAT.

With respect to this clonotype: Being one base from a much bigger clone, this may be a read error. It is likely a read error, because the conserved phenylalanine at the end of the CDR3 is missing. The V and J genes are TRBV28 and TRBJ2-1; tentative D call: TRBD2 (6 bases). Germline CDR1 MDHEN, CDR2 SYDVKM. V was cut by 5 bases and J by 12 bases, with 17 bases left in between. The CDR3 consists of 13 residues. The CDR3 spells CASSLSGDGWQFS. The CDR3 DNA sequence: TGTGCCAGCAGTCTCTCGGGAGATGGATGGCAGTTCTCC.

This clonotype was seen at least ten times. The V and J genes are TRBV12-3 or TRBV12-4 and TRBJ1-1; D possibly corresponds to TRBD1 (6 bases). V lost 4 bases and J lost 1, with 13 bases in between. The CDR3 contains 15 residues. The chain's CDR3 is CASSSWDIENTEAFF. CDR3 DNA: TGTGCCAGCAGTTCATGGGACATAGAGAACACTGAAGCTTTCTTT.

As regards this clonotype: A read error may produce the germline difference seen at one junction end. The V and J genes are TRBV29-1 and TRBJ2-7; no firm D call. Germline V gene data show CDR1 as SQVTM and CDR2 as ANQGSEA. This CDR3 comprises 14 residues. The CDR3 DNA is TGCAGCGTAGAGTTTGGCACGCTTCCCTACAAGCAGTACTTC. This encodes CSVEFGTLPYKQYF.

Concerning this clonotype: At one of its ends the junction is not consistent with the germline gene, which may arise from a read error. DNA of the CDR3: TGCGCCAGCATCATGACCCCAACAGGGGCCGAGCGGTACTTC. It yields the protein CASIMTPTGAERYF. The chain links TRBV5-1 to TRBJ2-7; 7 nucleotides agree with TRBD1. The CDR3 sequence is 14 residues long. Per germline, CDR1 SGHRS and CDR2 YFSETQ.

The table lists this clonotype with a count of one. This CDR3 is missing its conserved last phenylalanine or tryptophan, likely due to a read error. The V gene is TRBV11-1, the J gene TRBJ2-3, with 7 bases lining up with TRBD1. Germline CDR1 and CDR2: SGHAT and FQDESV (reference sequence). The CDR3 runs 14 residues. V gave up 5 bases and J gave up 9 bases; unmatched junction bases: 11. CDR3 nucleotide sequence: TGTGCCAGCAGCATAGTTACAGGGGCTGAAACGCAGTATGTT. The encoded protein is CASSIVTGAETQYV.

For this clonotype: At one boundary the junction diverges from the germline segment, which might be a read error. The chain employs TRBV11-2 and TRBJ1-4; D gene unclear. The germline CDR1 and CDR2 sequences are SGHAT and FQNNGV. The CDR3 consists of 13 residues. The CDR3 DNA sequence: TGCGCCAGCAACTTAGATCTATGGGGATCTCTGTTCTTT. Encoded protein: CASNLDLWGSLFF. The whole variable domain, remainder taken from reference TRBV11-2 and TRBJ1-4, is EAGVAQSPRYKIIEKRQSVAFWCNPISGHATLYWYQQILGQGPKLLIQFQNNGVVDDSQLPKDRFSAERLKGVDSTLKIQPAKLEDSAVYLCASNLDLWGSLFFGSGTQLSVL.

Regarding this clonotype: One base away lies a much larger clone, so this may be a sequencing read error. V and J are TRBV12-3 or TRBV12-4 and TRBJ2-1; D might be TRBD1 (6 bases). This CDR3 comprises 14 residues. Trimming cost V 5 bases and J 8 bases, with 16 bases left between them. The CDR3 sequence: CASSLGHSGDEQFF. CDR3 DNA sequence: TGTGCCAGCAGTCTGGGACACTCAGGCGATGAGCAGTTCTTC.

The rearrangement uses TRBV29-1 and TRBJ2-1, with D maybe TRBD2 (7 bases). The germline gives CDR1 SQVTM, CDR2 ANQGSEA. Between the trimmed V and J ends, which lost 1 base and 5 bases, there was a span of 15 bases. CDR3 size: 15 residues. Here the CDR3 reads CSVEVGGGANNEQFF. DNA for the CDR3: TGCAGCGTTGAAGTTGGTGGGGGGGCCAACAATGAGCAGTTCTTC.

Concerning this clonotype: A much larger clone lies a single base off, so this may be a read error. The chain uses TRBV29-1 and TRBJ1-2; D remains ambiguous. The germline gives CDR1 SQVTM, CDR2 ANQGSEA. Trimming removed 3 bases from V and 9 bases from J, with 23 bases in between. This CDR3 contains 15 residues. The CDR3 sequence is CSVEGGRGSPRSYTF. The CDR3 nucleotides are TGCAGCGTTGAGGGTGGCAGAGGGTCCCCTAGGAGCTACACCTTC.

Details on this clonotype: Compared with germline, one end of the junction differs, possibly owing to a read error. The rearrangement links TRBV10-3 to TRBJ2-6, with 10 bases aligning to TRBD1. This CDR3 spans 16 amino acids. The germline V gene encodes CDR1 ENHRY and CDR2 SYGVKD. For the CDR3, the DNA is TGTGCCATCAGTCCCGGGACAGGGGTCGGGACCAACGTCCTGAATTTC. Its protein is CAISPGTGVGTNVLNF.

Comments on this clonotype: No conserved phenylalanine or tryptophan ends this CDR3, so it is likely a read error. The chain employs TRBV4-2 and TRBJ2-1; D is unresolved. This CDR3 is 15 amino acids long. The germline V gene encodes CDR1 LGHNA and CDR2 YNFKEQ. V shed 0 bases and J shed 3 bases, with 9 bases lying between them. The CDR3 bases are TGTGCCAGCAGCCAAGAGGGCTACTTCTACAATGAGCAGTTCGTC. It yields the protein CASSQEGYFYNEQFV.

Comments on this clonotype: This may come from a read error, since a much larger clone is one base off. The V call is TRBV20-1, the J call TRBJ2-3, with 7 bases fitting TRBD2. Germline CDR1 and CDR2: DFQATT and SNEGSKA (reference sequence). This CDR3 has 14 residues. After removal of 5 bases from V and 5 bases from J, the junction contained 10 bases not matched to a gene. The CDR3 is CSAPPGLSIDTQYF. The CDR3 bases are TGCAGTGCTCCCCCGGGACTAAGTATAGATACGCAGTATTTT.

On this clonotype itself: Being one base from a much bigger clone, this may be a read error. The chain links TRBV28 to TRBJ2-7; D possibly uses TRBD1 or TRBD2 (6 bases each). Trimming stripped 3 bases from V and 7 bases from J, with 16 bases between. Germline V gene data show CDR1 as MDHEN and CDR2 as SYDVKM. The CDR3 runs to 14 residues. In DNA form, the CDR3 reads TGTGCCAGCAGTTTTGGTAGGAGGGGGAGGGAGCAGTACTTC. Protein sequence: CASSFGRRGREQYF.

In DNA form, the CDR3 reads TGCAGTGCTAGCGACCTCGCCAGCTCCTACGAGCAGTACTTC. It specifies CSASDLASSYEQYF. This chain joins TRBV20-1 and TRBJ2-7; no definite D call. The CDR3 sequence is 14 residues long. Germline values: CDR1 DFQATT, CDR2 SNEGSKA (reference sequence). Trimming took off 3 bases at V and 0 bases at J, with 12 bases between the two ends.

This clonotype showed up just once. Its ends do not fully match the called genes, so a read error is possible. The CDR3 DNA follows: TGTGCCAGCAGCTTAGCGGGCCAGGGGGCGCAGACTCAGTACTTC. This codes for CASSLAGQGAQTQYF. V is TRBV11-1 and J is TRBJ2-5; 8 bases map to TRBD1. The CDR3 contains 15 residues. Germline V CDR1 and CDR2: SGHAT, FQDESV (reference sequence).

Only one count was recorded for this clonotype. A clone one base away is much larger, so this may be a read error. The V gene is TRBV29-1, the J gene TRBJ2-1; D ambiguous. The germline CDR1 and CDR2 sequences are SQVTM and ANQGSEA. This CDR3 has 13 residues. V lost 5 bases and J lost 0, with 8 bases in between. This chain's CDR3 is CSVQQSSYNEQFF. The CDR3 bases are TGCAGCGTTCAACAGAGCTCCTACAATGAGCAGTTCTTC.